These T cell receptor beta chains were read from a single sample in a study of cytomegalovirus exposure and HLA in healthy donors. Method: immunoSEQ multiplex PCR; TCRdb's copy keeps in-frame clones and lacks some. The top ten clones hold approximately 2.1% of a sample with fewer than 200,000 clones, 70% to 90% of them seen once. Material: PBMCs. These receptors all come from a woman aged 18-29 years in good health and CMV-seronegative. The CDR3 runs from the conserved cysteine through the conserved F or W. The D gene is left open where the match is weak.

v_gene: TRBV27
j_gene: TRBJ2-5
d_gene: TRBD2
CDR3aa: CASSYERGWTQYF

v_gene: TRBV7-9
j_gene: TRBJ1-4
d_gene: TRBD1
CDR3aa: CASSRFAGTAPEKLFF

v_gene: TRBV19
j_gene: TRBJ1-5
d_gene: TRBD1
CDR3aa: CASSSRTGDRNQPQHF

v_gene: TRBV13
j_gene: TRBJ2-7
d_gene: TRBD2
CDR3aa: CASSPAGGTSVTSYEQYF

v_gene: TRBV5-6
j_gene: TRBJ2-1
d_gene: TRBD2
CDR3aa: CASSRTKTSGRADEQFF

v_gene: TRBV5-1
j_gene: TRBJ2-1
d_gene: -
CDR3aa: CASSFGTLPYNEQFF

v_gene: TRBV18
j_gene: TRBJ1-5
d_gene: TRBD1
CDR3aa: CASSLPGGAENQPQHF

v_gene: TRBV30
j_gene: TRBJ2-1
d_gene: -
CDR3aa: CAWNGGAVFEQFF

v_gene: TRBV18
j_gene: TRBJ1-2
d_gene: TRBD1
CDR3aa: CASSPPGQGYGYTF

v_gene: TRBV9
j_gene: TRBJ2-2
d_gene: -
CDR3aa: CASNRVTGTGELFF

v_gene: TRBV19
j_gene: TRBJ2-2
d_gene: TRBD2
CDR3aa: CASKERLAENTGELFF

v_gene: TRBV19
j_gene: TRBJ1-3
d_gene: -
CDR3aa: CASSAQLARNTIYF

v_gene: TRBV5-1
j_gene: TRBJ2-7
d_gene: TRBD1
CDR3aa: CASSLGHRGYEQYF

v_gene: TRBV6-5
j_gene: TRBJ1-1
d_gene: -
CDR3aa: CASSSIGGEGTEAFF

v_gene: TRBV5-6
j_gene: TRBJ2-3
d_gene: TRBD1
CDR3aa: CASSLAGQGTLLGTQYF

v_gene: TRBV6-1
j_gene: TRBJ2-7
d_gene: TRBD2
CDR3aa: CASSGGRVIVYEQYF

v_gene: TRBV5-1
j_gene: TRBJ2-7
d_gene: -
CDR3aa: CASSLARGARVSSYEQYF

v_gene: TRBV10-3
j_gene: TRBJ1-2
d_gene: TRBD1
CDR3aa: CAISSTGDGYTF

v_gene: TRBV9
j_gene: TRBJ1-1
d_gene: -
CDR3aa: CASNLLVGGPPAFF

v_gene: TRBV7-8
j_gene: TRBJ2-5
d_gene: -
CDR3aa: CASSSPISGETQYF

v_gene: TRBV2
j_gene: TRBJ2-3
d_gene: TRBD2
CDR3aa: CAMTRLAGGDTQYF

v_gene: TRBV10-3
j_gene: TRBJ1-2
d_gene: TRBD1
CDR3aa: CAISSGGGYTF

v_gene: TRBV19
j_gene: TRBJ1-2
d_gene: -
CDR3aa: CASSTSSVPGEHGYTF

v_gene: TRBV2
j_gene: TRBJ1-1
d_gene: -
CDR3aa: CASKVRQLNTEAFF

v_gene: TRBV7-9
j_gene: TRBJ2-1
d_gene: TRBD2
CDR3aa: CASTSGTSGSSAYNEQFF

v_gene: TRBV7-6
j_gene: TRBJ1-1
d_gene: -
CDR3aa: CASSHGQMNTEAFF

v_gene: TRBV5-4
j_gene: TRBJ2-7
d_gene: TRBD1
CDR3aa: CASSLGDRGFYEQYF

v_gene: TRBV5-6
j_gene: TRBJ1-1
d_gene: -
CDR3aa: CASSSLTNPFMNTEAFF

v_gene: TRBV6-4
j_gene: TRBJ2-7
d_gene: TRBD1
CDR3aa: CASSVNPPGQGSDEQYF

v_gene: TRBV12-5
j_gene: TRBJ2-2
d_gene: -
CDR3aa: CASGVYVTEAGELFF

v_gene: TRBV18
j_gene: TRBJ2-2
d_gene: -
CDR3aa: CASSLAAGNGELFF

v_gene: TRBV27
j_gene: TRBJ1-5
d_gene: TRBD1
CDR3aa: CASSLYPTGGGQPQHF

v_gene: TRBV11-3
j_gene: TRBJ2-2
d_gene: -
CDR3aa: CASSSAPGGELFF

v_gene: TRBV12-5
j_gene: TRBJ2-7
d_gene: TRBD1
CDR3aa: CASGLLDRGQGEQYF

v_gene: TRBV6-4
j_gene: TRBJ2-2
d_gene: TRBD1
CDR3aa: CASSFGTGNTGELFF

v_gene: TRBV5-1
j_gene: TRBJ2-3
d_gene: TRBD1
CDR3aa: CASSPDRGGRGTDTQYF

v_gene: TRBV6-5
j_gene: TRBJ2-1
d_gene: TRBD2
CDR3aa: CATTSLGGRNEQFF

v_gene: TRBV5-1
j_gene: TRBJ2-2
d_gene: -
CDR3aa: CASSTARGNVGELFF

v_gene: TRBV5-1
j_gene: TRBJ2-5
d_gene: -
CDR3aa: CASSPYLEETQYF

v_gene: TRBV5-6
j_gene: TRBJ2-7
d_gene: -
CDR3aa: CASSSQQGRHEQYF

v_gene: TRBV15
j_gene: TRBJ1-1
d_gene: -
CDR3aa: CATSSFPSTSEAFF

v_gene: TRBV4-1
j_gene: TRBJ2-4
d_gene: -
CDR3aa: CASSQESGDGQQYF